This entry lists 31 T cell receptor beta chains sequenced from one sample in a study of T cell responses to AZD1222 COVID-19 vaccine (dated by TCRdb to the early 2020s). Library construction relied on the immunoSEQ multiplex PCR assay. The table was pulled from immuneACCESS by TCRdb, which kept in-frame rearrangements only. Such tables lose some clones; where checked, under half of the loss comes from unresolved V genes, and the rest has no known cause. In this sample the table shows about 140,000 clones, roughly nine tenths of which occur a single time. Clones ranked in the top ten supply about 3.5% of the sample. According to the study, the label for this sample's time point signals: baseline before first vaccination. Sequences were derived from peripheral blood, sampled on day 0 of AZD1222 vaccination. These TCRs come from an adult in good health.

The gene calls are TRBV6-5 and TRBJ2-2; TRBD2 matches at 8 bases. Trimming took 6 bases from V and 6 from J; bases not matched to a gene: 6. CDR3 size: 14 residues. From germline, CDR1 is MNHEY and CDR2 SVGAGI. Here the CDR3 reads CASSWREVSGELFF. CDR3 DNA: TGTGCCAGCAGCTGGCGGGAGGTCTCCGGGGAGCTGTTTTTT.

The chain couples TRBV19 to TRBJ2-2; 8 positions match TRBD1. V lost 3 bases, J lost 4 bases, and 4 bases stayed unmatched. The CDR3 loop spans 15 amino acids. In germline, CDR1 is LNHDA, CDR2 SQIVND (reference sequence). The chain's CDR3 is CASSMGTGSTGELFF. The CDR3 DNA reads TGTGCCAGTAGTATGGGGACAGGATCCACCGGGGAGCTGTTTTTT.

This chain links TRBV18 with TRBJ1-4; TRBD1 matches 7 bases. Trimming at V came to 11 bases and at J to 7 bases, leaving 7 bases not matched to a gene. Germline V gene data show CDR1 as KGHSH and CDR2 as LQKENI. The CDR3 has 12 residues. The CDR3 sequence: CASQGGSEKLFF. The CDR3 DNA is TGTGCCTCCCAGGGGGGCAGTGAAAAACTGTTTTTT.

Remarks on this clone: The sample contains more than one DNA sequence encoding this CDR3. The rearrangement joins TRBV27 to TRBJ1-1, with D hard to call. Germline CDR1 is MNHEY and CDR2 is SMNVEV (reference sequence). V was clipped by 3 bases and J by 1 base, with 6 bases between them. The length of the CDR3 is 13 residues. The CDR3 here is CASSFRGNTEAFF. The CDR3 DNA sequence: TGTGCCAGCAGTTTCCGGGGGAACACTGAAGCTTTCTTT.

A few counts support this clone. The V and J genes are TRBV10-3 and TRBJ2-3; D may be TRBD1 (5 bases). Trimming stripped 6 bases from V and 0 bases from J, with 13 bases between. The CDR3 has 15 amino acids. Germline CDR1 is ENHRY and CDR2 is SYGVKD. This chain's CDR3 is CAIRGVAGSTDTQYF. The CDR3 DNA reads as TGTGCCATCAGAGGGGTGGCAGGCAGCACAGATACGCAGTATTTT.

The chain uses TRBV6-5 and TRBJ2-3, with TRBD2 matching over 10 bases. The CDR3 contains 14 residues. Germline V CDR1 and CDR2: MNHEY, SVGAGI. The J segment lost 7 bases and the V segment lost 8 bases, leaving 9 bases of the junction unmatched. In DNA form, the CDR3 reads TGTGCCAGCCGAAGCGGGAGGGCCGCGAATACGCAGTATTTT. The encoded protein is CASRSGRAANTQYF.

The V call is TRBV25-1, the J call TRBJ1-1, with 7 bases aligning to TRBD1. Germline V gives CDR1 MGHDK, CDR2 SYGVNS. Unmatched junction bases numbered 8, after V lost 6 bases and J lost 4 bases. This CDR3 has 14 residues. This chain's CDR3 is CASRDTGTATEAFF. The DNA of the CDR3 is TGTGCCAGCAGGGATACCGGGACAGCCACTGAAGCTTTCTTT.

The CDR3 DNA is TGTGCCAGCAGTGGACTGGGGGCCGCTGAAGCTTTCTTT. It yields the protein CASSGLGAAEAFF. The gene calls are TRBV12-3 or TRBV12-4 and TRBJ1-1; possibly TRBD1 for D (6 bases). V lost 5 bases and J lost 6, with 13 bases in between. CDR3 length: 13 amino acids.

This clone was seen a single time. V gene TRBV25-1 combines with J gene TRBJ2-7; D is unclear. CDR3 length equals 15 residues. In germline, CDR1 is MGHDK, CDR2 SYGVNS. V was trimmed by 2 bases and J by 0 bases, leaving 11 bases between them. In DNA form, the CDR3 reads TGTGCCAGCAGTGAACCCTCGACACCCTCCTACGAGCAGTACTTC. Amino acids: CASSEPSTPSYEQYF.

Within the sample, this clone is medium-sized. The CDR3 DNA reads TGTGCCAGCAGTGAATATGGGGGGACCGGGGAGCTGTTTTTT. Translated: CASSEYGGTGELFF. The genes are TRBV2 and TRBJ2-2; maybe TRBD2 (6 bases). The CDR3 extends over 14 amino acids. V shed 2 bases and J shed 5 bases, with 9 bases lying between them. Germline V CDR1 and CDR2: SNHLY, FYNNEI.

CDR3 residues: CASSLGRTYEQYF. CDR3 nucleotide sequence: TGTGCCAGCAGTTTAGGTCGGACTTACGAGCAGTACTTC. The V call is TRBV12-3 or TRBV12-4, the J call TRBJ2-7, with D perhaps matching TRBD2 (5 bases). V lost 1 base to trimming and J lost 4 bases, with 8 bases between them. This CDR3 is built from 13 residues.

This clone has more than one count but fewer than ten. V gene TRBV7-8 combines with J gene TRBJ2-7; TRBD2 aligns across 8 bases. Trimming removed 5 bases from V and 2 bases from J; junction bases left unmatched: 5. Germline CDR1 is SGHVS and CDR2 is FQNEAQ. CDR3 size: 14 residues. The DNA of the CDR3 is TGTGCCAGCAGCGCTAGAGCGGGAGCCTACGAGCAGTACTTC. It translates to CASSARAGAYEQYF.

The chain employs TRBV5-1 and TRBJ2-5; tentatively, D is TRBD2 (6 bases). The CDR3 length is 13 residues. V dropped 0 bases and J dropped 7 bases, with 10 bases sitting between them. The germline CDR1 and CDR2 sequences are SGHRS and YFSETQ. CDR3 DNA: TGCGCCAGCAGCTTGGTGGTGGGGGGGACCCAGTACTTC. As protein: CASSLVVGGTQYF.

V is TRBV27 and J is TRBJ2-7; TRBD2 matches at 8 bases. With 3 bases clipped from V and 0 bases from J, the junction kept 1 base outside the gene matches. The CDR3 consists of 14 residues. From germline, CDR1 is MNHEY and CDR2 SMNVEV (reference sequence). The CDR3 sequence is CASSFAGGSYEQYF. The CDR3 DNA reads as TGTGCCAGCAGTTTCGCGGGAGGCTCCTACGAGCAGTACTTC.

This clone was found a few times. The genes are TRBV9 and TRBJ2-1; D is possibly TRBD2 (5 bases). This CDR3 region has 16 residues. Trimming stripped 4 bases from V and 3 bases from J, with 17 bases between. Germline assignment: CDR1 SGDLS and CDR2 YYNGEE. CDR3 sequence: CASSPRLRALYNEQFF. CDR3 coding DNA: TGTGCCAGCAGCCCCCGCTTGAGGGCCCTCTACAATGAGCAGTTCTTC.

The J gene is TRBJ1-1, the V gene TRBV6-5; 8 bases align to TRBD1. V shed 6 bases and J 0 bases; nucleotides not matched to a gene: 3. Germline values: CDR1 MNHEY, CDR2 SVGAGI. The CDR3 length is 14 residues. This CDR3 reads CASRDRAMNTEAFF. DNA of the CDR3: TGTGCCAGCAGGGACAGGGCTATGAACACTGAAGCTTTCTTT.

The chain links TRBV5-5 to TRBJ2-1, with D hard to call. CDR1 and CDR2 (germline): SGHKS, YYEKEE (reference sequence). The V gene lost 4 bases and the J gene lost 1 base, with 12 bases spanning the gap. The CDR3 has 15 residues. The CDR3: CASSNPAESYNEQFF. CDR3 sequence (DNA): TGTGCCAGCAGCAATCCGGCGGAGTCCTACAATGAGCAGTTCTTC. Looking up the rest from reference TRBV5-5 and TRBJ2-1 gives the full variable domain: DAGVTQSPTHLIKTRGQQVTLRCSPISGHKSVSWYQQVLGQGPQFIFQYYEKEERGRGNFPDRFSARQFPNYSSELNVNALLLGDSALYLCASSNPAESYNEQFFGPGTRLTVL.

The chain has TRBV28 and TRBJ1-2; no definite D call. The CDR3 has 12 residues. Germline V lookup: CDR1 MDHEN, CDR2 SYDVKM. V was trimmed by 2 bases and J by 8 bases, leaving 9 bases between them. The CDR3 region has the DNA TGTGCCAGCAGTTTACCTACGGAAGGCTACACCTTC. Its protein is CASSLPTEGYTF.

The V gene is TRBV3-1 (or the pseudogene TRBV3-2), the J gene TRBJ1-5; maybe TRBD1 (5 bases). CDR1 and CDR2 from the germline V gene are LGHDT and YNNKEL (reference sequence). The CDR3 sequence is 15 residues long. The V end was cut by 1 base, the J end by 6 bases, with 13 bases between. In DNA, the CDR3 is TGTGCCAGCAGCCAAGGCCTTGGGGGGAGTCAGCCCCAGCATTTT. Protein product: CASSQGLGGSQPQHF.

The rearrangement links TRBV7-9 to TRBJ1-5; TRBD1 matches at 10 bases. V was pared by 5 bases and J by 7 bases, with 8 bases of the junction left unmatched. Germline CDR1 reads SEHNR; CDR2 reads FQNEAQ (reference sequence). The CDR3 has 15 amino acids. Written as DNA, the CDR3 is TGTGCCAGCAGCCCGACAGGGGGCTTCGTCCAGCCCCAGCATTTT. As protein: CASSPTGGFVQPQHF. Combining the CDR3 with reference TRBV7-9 and TRBJ1-5 gives the whole variable domain DTGVSQNPRHKITKRGQNVTFRCDPISEHNRLYWYRQTLGQGPEFLTYFQNEAQLEKSRLLSDRFSAERPKGSFSTLEIQRTEQGDSAMYLCASSPTGGFVQPQHFGDGTRLSIL.

The J gene is TRBJ2-6, the V gene TRBV5-1; 7 bases match TRBD1. Germline V lookup: CDR1 SGHRS, CDR2 YFSETQ. The CDR3 has 15 amino acids. V shed 4 bases and J 4 bases; nucleotides not matched to a gene: 5. CDR3 DNA sequence: TGCGCCAGCAGCCAGGGGGATGCCGGGGCCAACGTCCTGACTTTC. Amino acid sequence: CASSQGDAGANVLTF.

Only one count was recorded for this clone. This sequence joins TRBV30 and TRBJ1-1; 7 nucleotides agree with TRBD1. The CDR3 is made up of 12 amino acids. With V trimmed by 5 bases and J by 1 base, 1 base remained unmatched. Germline-derived CDR1 and CDR2 are GTSNPN and SVGIG (reference sequence). CDR3 amino acids: CAWGTANTEAFF. The CDR3 DNA reads as TGTGCCTGGGGGACAGCGAACACTGAAGCTTTCTTT.

This chain links TRBV30 with TRBJ2-7; D is undetermined. Trimming shortened V by 1 base and J by 3 bases, and 4 bases separated the two germline ends. The CDR3 covers 11 residues. CDR1 is GTSNPN and CDR2 is SVGIG in the germline V gene (reference sequence). CDR3 DNA: TGTGCCTGGAGTGCCATCTACGAGCAGTACTTC. It translates to CAWSAIYEQYF.

This chain joins TRBV25-1 and TRBJ2-3; TRBD2 aligns across 10 bases. This CDR3 is 18 amino acids long. Per the germline V gene, CDR1 is MGHDK and CDR2 is SYGVNS. Trimming took 3 bases from V and 2 from J; bases not matched to a gene: 11. Written as DNA, the CDR3 is TGTGCCAGCAGTGATACTCAGCGGGGGGGTACGCTCACAGATACGCAGTATTTT. It codes for CASSDTQRGGTLTDTQYF.

The chain employs TRBV10-3 and TRBJ1-5; TRBD1 matches 7 bases. The CDR3 has 15 residues. The J segment lost 1 base and the V segment lost 4 bases, leaving 4 bases of the junction unmatched. Germline V gene lookup returns CDR1 ENHRY and CDR2 SYGVKD. The CDR3 is CAISAEGASNQPQHF. The CDR3 DNA reads as TGTGCCATCAGTGCGGAGGGGGCAAGCAATCAGCCCCAGCATTTT.

This chain uses TRBV6-5 with TRBJ2-3; 8 nucleotides agree with TRBD1. Trimming took 8 bases from V and 2 from J; bases not matched to a gene: 9. The germline CDR1 and CDR2 sequences are MNHEY and SVGAGI. The CDR3 contains 15 residues. Written as DNA, the CDR3 is TGTGCCAGCCAAATTACAGGGGGATACACAGATACGCAGTATTTT. It encodes CASQITGGYTDTQYF.

This chain links TRBV6-5 with TRBJ2-2, with D perhaps matching TRBD1 (5 bases). Deletions cut 8 bases from V and 1 base from J, with 8 bases between. This CDR3 spans 13 amino acids. Per germline, CDR1 MNHEY and CDR2 SVGAGI. CDR3 nucleotide sequence: TGTGCCAGCCTAGGACAGAACACCGGGGAGCTGTTTTTT. It specifies CASLGQNTGELFF.

V and J are TRBV7-9 and TRBJ2-3, with 10 bases fitting TRBD2. V shed 3 bases and J 3 bases; nucleotides not matched to a gene: 6. CDR3 size: 16 residues. Germline-derived CDR1 and CDR2 are SEHNR and FQNEAQ (reference sequence). The CDR3 region is CASSLGSGRGTDTQYF. CDR3 bases: TGTGCCAGCAGCTTGGGGAGCGGGAGGGGAACAGATACGCAGTATTTT.

This chain joins TRBV6-5 and TRBJ1-2, with 8 nucleotides matching TRBD1. The V segment lost 6 bases and the J segment 8 bases; nucleotides outside the gene matches: 5. From germline, CDR1 is MNHEY and CDR2 SVGAGI. The CDR3 runs 12 residues. The CDR3 bases are TGTGCCAGCAGGAGCGGACAGGGAGGCTACACCTTC. This sequence encodes CASRSGQGGYTF.

The rearrangement links TRBV19 to TRBJ2-1; TRBD2 matches at 8 bases. CDR1 LNHDA and CDR2 SQIVND come from the germline V gene (reference sequence). The CDR3 length is 20 residues. The junction had 21 bases not matched to a gene; V was cut back by 4 bases and J by 4 bases. The CDR3 here is CASSTPPLAGGEGMYNEQFF. The CDR3 nucleotides are TGTGCCAGTAGTACCCCTCCCCTGGCGGGAGGCGAAGGTATGTACAATGAGCAGTTCTTC.

The chain employs TRBV28 and TRBJ2-4, with D unclear. CDR3 length equals 13 residues. Between the trimmed V and J ends, which lost 2 bases and 11 bases, there was a span of 13 bases. CDR1 and CDR2 (germline): MDHEN, SYDVKM. CDR3 DNA: TGTGCCAGCAGTTTAAGGGCCCCCGAGGTTCAGTACTTC. Amino acids: CASSLRAPEVQYF.